A selection of T cell receptor beta chains follows, all from one sample in a study of shared clonotypes between healthy human individuals. Here immunoSEQ multiplex PCR was the method, and the copy in TCRdb shows in-frame clones only, minus some. The sample holds about 2.4 million clones, around nine tenths seen once. The sample comprised naive CD4+ T cells sorted from blood. The receptors derive from a man between 18 and 29 years old in good health. CDR3s include the opening cysteine and the closing phenylalanine or tryptophan. D genes are given only for firm matches. Rows give clone size only sometimes, using once, few, many, or a class for an expanded clone.

D gene | J gene | clone size | V gene | CDR3 protein | CDR3 DNA
NA | TRBJ2-2 | NA | TRBV2 | CASSPLRGRGTGELFF | TGTGCCAGCAGTCCCCTTCGCGGTCGAGGCACCGGGGAGCTGTTTTTT
TRBD1 | TRBJ1-1 | NA | TRBV28 | CASSLSRTGTTEAFF | TGTGCCAGCAGTTTAAGCCGGACAGGGACCACTGAAGCTTTCTTT
TRBD2 | TRBJ2-5 | NA | TRBV11-2 | CASSRLAGIQETQYF | TGTGCCAGCAGCAGACTAGCGGGGATCCAAGAGACCCAGTACTTC
NA | TRBJ2-1 | NA | TRBV7-2 | CASSLARTGSYNEQFF | TGTGCCAGCAGCTTAGCTAGAACGGGTTCCTACAATGAGCAGTTCTTC
NA | TRBJ2-1 | NA | TRBV5-1 | CASSFSFNEQFF | TGCGCCAGCAGCTTTTCTTTCAATGAGCAGTTCTTC
NA | TRBJ2-7 | NA | TRBV7-9 | CASSTALSGPSYEQYF | TGTGCCAGCAGCACGGCGCTCAGCGGCCCATCTTACGAGCAGTACTTC
NA | TRBJ1-4 | NA | TRBV11-2 | CASSLDRVSEKLFF | TGTGCCAGCAGCTTAGACAGGGTCTCTGAAAAACTGTTTTTT
TRBD2 | TRBJ2-1 | NA | TRBV11-2 | CASSLRTSGSGPGLFF | TGTGCCAGCAGCTTAAGGACTAGCGGGAGCGGGCCTGGCTTATTCTTC
NA | TRBJ2-1 | NA | TRBV4-1 | CASSQVAYNEQFF | TGCGCCAGCAGCCAAGTCGCTTACAATGAGCAGTTCTTC
NA | TRBJ2-5 | NA | TRBV5-1 | CASSQDGPPETQYF | TGCGCCAGCAGCCAGGACGGCCCCCCCGAGACCCAGTACTTC
NA | TRBJ2-7 | NA | TRBV7-2 | CASSAASYEQYF | TGTGCCAGCAGCGCAGCCTCCTACGAGCAGTACTTC
NA | TRBJ2-7 | NA | TRBV29-1 | CSVARSQGKSHEQYF | TGCAGCGTCGCTCGGTCCCAGGGGAAAAGCCACGAGCAGTACTTC
NA | TRBJ1-4 | NA | TRBV28 | CASSLAGLGNEKLFF | TGTGCCAGCAGTTTAGCAGGGCTCGGTAATGAAAAACTGTTTTTT
NA | TRBJ1-4 | NA | TRBV28 | CASSLGQPEKLFF | TGTGCCAGCAGTTTGGGGCAGCCTGAAAAACTGTTTTTT
NA | TRBJ2-7 | NA | TRBV6-5 | CAISGGGRSYEQYF | TGTGCCATCAGTGGGGGAGGAAGATCCTACGAGCAGTACTTC
TRBD2 | TRBJ2-1 | NA | TRBV30 | CAWSASGRANEQFF | TGTGCCTGGAGTGCTAGCGGGAGGGCCAATGAGCAGTTCTTC
NA | TRBJ1-5 | NA | TRBV7-6 | CASRGGRESNQPQHF | TGTGCCAGCAGAGGGGGTCGGGAAAGCAATCAGCCCCAGCATTTT
NA | TRBJ1-1 | NA | TRBV6-5 | CASRQGGGTEAFF | TGTGCCAGCAGACAAGGGGGGGGGACTGAAGCTTTCTTT
NA | TRBJ1-1 | NA | TRBV6-1 | CASTSGPSQGEAFF | TGTGCCAGCACCTCCGGACCTAGCCAGGGAGAAGCTTTCTTT
NA | TRBJ1-2 | NA | TRBV30 | CAQESLGELYGYTF | TGTGCCCAAGAGAGCCTGGGGGAACTTTATGGCTACACCTTC
NA | TRBJ2-2 | NA | TRBV10-3 | CAISEGIANTGELFF | TGTGCCATCAGTGAGGGCATTGCGAACACCGGGGAGCTGTTTTTT
NA | TRBJ2-7 | NA | TRBV19 | CASSMILATFSEQYF | TGTGCCAGTAGTATGATTCTAGCAACTTTTTCCGAGCAGTACTTC
NA | TRBJ2-1 | NA | TRBV5-1 | CASRDSQRNEQFF | TGCGCCAGCCGGGACTCACAACGCAATGAGCAGTTCTTC
NA | TRBJ2-2 | NA | TRBV7-2 | CASSLGQKDTGELFF | TGTGCCAGCAGCCTCGGACAAAAAGACACCGGGGAGCTGTTTTTT
NA | TRBJ1-2 | NA | TRBV6-4 | CASSDGGSYGYTF | TGTGCCAGCAGTGACGGGGGCAGCTATGGCTACACCTTC
NA | TRBJ2-7 | NA | TRBV7-2 | CASSPDPLAHEQYF | TGTGCCAGCAGCCCCGACCCACTAGCCCACGAGCAGTACTTC
NA | TRBJ2-1 | NA | TRBV7-2 | CASSLAVQSEQFF | TGTGCCAGCAGTTTAGCGGTACAAAGTGAGCAGTTCTTC
TRBD2 | TRBJ2-2 | NA | TRBV9 | CASGGRRSPGELFF | TGTGCCTCGGGGGGTAGGAGGTCACCCGGGGAGCTGTTTTTT
TRBD2 | TRBJ2-7 | NA | TRBV15 | CATSRGQRAGGRYEQYF | TGTGCCACCAGCAGAGGACAGCGAGCGGGGGGGCGCTACGAGCAGTACTTC
TRBD2 | TRBJ2-3 | NA | TRBV30 | CAWTISGSTTDTQYF | TGTGCCTGGACTATTAGCGGGTCCACCACAGATACGCAGTATTTT
TRBD1 | TRBJ2-7 | NA | TRBV18 | CASSPSPTGYNEQYF | TGTGCCAGCTCACCATCTCCGACAGGGTACAACGAGCAGTACTTC
NA | TRBJ2-3 | NA | TRBV7-9 | CASSGMLADTQYF | TGTGCCAGCAGCGGGATGCTAGCAGATACGCAGTATTTT
TRBD2 | TRBJ2-1 | once | TRBV10-2 | CASKPAGGLSSYNEQFF | TGCGCCAGCAAGCCAGCGGGGGGGCTGAGCTCCTACAATGAGCAGTTCTTC
NA | TRBJ2-7 | NA | TRBV21-1 | CASSKARRMVGRYEQYF | TGTGCCAGCAGCAAAGCTCGACGCATGGTGGGGAGGTACGAGCAGTACTTC
NA | TRBJ1-5 | NA | TRBV9 | CASSVDPGDNQPQHF | TGTGCCAGCAGCGTAGATCCAGGAGATAATCAGCCCCAGCATTTT
TRBD1 | TRBJ1-2 | NA | TRBV19 | CASSSSTGVLYGYTF | TGTGCCAGTAGTAGCTCGACAGGGGTCCTCTATGGCTACACCTTC
NA | TRBJ2-1 | NA | TRBV4-1 | CASSPPPGTRSYNEQFF | TGCGCCAGCAGCCCACCCCCCGGGACTCGATCCTACAATGAGCAGTTCTTC
NA | TRBJ2-7 | NA | TRBV21-1 | CASTPGYLSYEQYF | TGTGCCAGCACCCCCGGCTACTTAAGCTACGAGCAGTACTTC